The count of the clone carrying this T cell receptor (beta chain) is one. These data are taken from a study of blood T cell repertoires in COVID-19. Overall study: The origin of the acute and convalescent COVID-19 samples was the United States, Italy and Spain.

The V gene's germline CDR1 is MDHEN and CDR2 SYDVKM. The junction had 2 bases not matched to a gene; V was cut back by 7 bases and J by 3 bases. The CDR3 loop spans 13 amino acids. Sequencing used immunoSEQ multiplex PCR; TCRdb keeps in-frame clones, though not all of them. The table lists under 75,000 clones, just over 85% of them singletons. The chain has TRBV28 and TRBJ2-3; 9 nucleotides agree with TRBD1. The origin of this receptor is a woman over 75 with active COVID-19. The sequenced material came from peripheral blood. The CDR3 DNA is TGTGCCAGCAAGGGACAGGGAACAGATACGCAGTATTTT. This sequence encodes CASKGQGTDTQYF.